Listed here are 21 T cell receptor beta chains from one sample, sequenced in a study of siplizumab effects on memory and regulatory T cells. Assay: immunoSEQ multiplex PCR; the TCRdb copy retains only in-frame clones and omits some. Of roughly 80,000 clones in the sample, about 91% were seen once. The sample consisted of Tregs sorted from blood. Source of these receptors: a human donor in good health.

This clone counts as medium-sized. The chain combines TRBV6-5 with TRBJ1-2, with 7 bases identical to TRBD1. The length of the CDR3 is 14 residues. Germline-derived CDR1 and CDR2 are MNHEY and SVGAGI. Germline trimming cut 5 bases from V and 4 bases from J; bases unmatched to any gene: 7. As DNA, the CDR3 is TGTGCCAGCAGTCGCAGGGCAGGGGGCTATGGCTACACCTTC. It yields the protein CASSRRAGGYGYTF.

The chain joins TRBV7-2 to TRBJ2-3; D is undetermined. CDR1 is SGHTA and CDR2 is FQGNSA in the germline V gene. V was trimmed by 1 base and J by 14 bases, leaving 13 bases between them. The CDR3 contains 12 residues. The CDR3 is CASSLDTDSSYF. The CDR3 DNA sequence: TGTGCCAGCAGCTTAGACACAGATAGTTCGTATTTT.

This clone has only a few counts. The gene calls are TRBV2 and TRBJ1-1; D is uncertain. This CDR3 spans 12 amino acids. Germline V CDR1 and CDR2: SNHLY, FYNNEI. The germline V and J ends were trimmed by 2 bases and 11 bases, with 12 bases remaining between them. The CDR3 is CASSELGRVAFF. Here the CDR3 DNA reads TGTGCCAGCAGTGAACTCGGCCGAGTGGCTTTCTTT.

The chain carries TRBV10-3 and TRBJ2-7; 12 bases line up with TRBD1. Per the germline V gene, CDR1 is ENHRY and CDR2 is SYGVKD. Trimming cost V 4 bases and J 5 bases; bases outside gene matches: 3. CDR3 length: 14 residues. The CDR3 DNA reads TGTGCCATCAGTGGGGACAGGGGGCAAGACGAGCAGTACTTC. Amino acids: CAISGDRGQDEQYF.

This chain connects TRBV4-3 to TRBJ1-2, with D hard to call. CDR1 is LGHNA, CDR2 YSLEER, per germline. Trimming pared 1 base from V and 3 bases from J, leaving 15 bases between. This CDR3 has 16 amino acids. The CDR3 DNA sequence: TGCGCCAGCAGCCAAGGTCCCGGCGGGGTATACTATGGCTACACCTTC. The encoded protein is CASSQGPGGVYYGYTF.

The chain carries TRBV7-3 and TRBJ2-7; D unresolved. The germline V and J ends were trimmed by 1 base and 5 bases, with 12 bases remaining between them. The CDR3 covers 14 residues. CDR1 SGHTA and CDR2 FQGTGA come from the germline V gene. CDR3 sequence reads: CASSLIAHLDEQYF. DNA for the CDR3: TGTGCCAGCAGCTTAATAGCACATCTAGACGAGCAGTACTTC. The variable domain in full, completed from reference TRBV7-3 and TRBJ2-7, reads GAGVSQTPSNKVTEKGKYVELRCDPISGHTALYWYRQSLGQGPEFLIYFQGTGAADDSGLPNDRFFAVRPEGSVSTLKIQRTERGDSAVYLCASSLIAHLDEQYFGPGTRLTVT.

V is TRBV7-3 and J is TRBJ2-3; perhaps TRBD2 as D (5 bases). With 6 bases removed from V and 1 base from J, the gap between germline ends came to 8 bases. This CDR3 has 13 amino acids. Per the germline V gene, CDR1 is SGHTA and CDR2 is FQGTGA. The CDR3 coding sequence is TGTGCCAGCAGAAACGGGGGCACAGATACGCAGTATTTT. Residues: CASRNGGTDTQYF.

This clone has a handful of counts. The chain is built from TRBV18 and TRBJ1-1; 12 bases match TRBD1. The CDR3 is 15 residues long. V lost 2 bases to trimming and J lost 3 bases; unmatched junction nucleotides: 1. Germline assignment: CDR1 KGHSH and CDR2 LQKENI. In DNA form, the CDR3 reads TGTGCCAGCTCACCAGGGACAGGGGGCGACACTGAAGCTTTCTTT. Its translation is CASSPGTGGDTEAFF.

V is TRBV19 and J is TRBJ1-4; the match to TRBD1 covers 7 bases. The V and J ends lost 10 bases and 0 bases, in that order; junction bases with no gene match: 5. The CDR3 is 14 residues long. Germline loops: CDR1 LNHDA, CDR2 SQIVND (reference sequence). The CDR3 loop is CATNRGATNEKLFF. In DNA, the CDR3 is TGTGCCACGAACAGGGGCGCAACTAATGAAAAACTGTTTTTT.

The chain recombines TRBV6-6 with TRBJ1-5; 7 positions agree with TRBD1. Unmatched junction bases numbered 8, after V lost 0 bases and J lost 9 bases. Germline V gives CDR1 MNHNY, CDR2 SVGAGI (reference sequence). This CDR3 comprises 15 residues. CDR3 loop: CASSYSLETGRPQHF. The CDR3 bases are TGTGCCAGCAGTTACTCGCTTGAGACAGGGCGGCCCCAGCATTTT.

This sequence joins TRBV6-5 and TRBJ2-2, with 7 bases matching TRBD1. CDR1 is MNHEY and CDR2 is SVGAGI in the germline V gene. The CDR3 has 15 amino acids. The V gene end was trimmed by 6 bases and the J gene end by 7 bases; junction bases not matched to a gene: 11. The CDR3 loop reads CASRPLDRVGGELFF. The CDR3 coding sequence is TGTGCCAGCAGGCCCCTCGACAGGGTGGGCGGGGAGCTGTTTTTT.

In nucleotides, the CDR3 is TGTGCCAGTAGTGTCCCGGGGTTCGATGGCTACACCTTC. This codes for CASSVPGFDGYTF. The J gene is TRBJ1-2, the V gene TRBV19; the D is unclear. CDR3 size: 13 residues. Trimming removed 5 bases from V and 6 bases from J, with 13 bases in between. CDR1 and CDR2 (germline): LNHDA, SQIVND (reference sequence).

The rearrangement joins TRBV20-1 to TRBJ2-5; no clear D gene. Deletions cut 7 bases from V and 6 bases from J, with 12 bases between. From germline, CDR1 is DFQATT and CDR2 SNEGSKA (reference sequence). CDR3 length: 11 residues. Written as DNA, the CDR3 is TGCAGTGTGGAGCCCGGGCAGACCCAGTACTTC. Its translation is CSVEPGQTQYF.

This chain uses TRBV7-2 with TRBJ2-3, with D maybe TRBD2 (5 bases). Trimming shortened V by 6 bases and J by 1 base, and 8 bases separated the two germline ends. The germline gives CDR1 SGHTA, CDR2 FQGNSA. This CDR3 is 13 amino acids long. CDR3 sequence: CASRQAGTDTQYF. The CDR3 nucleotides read TGTGCCAGCAGGCAAGCGGGCACAGATACGCAGTATTTT. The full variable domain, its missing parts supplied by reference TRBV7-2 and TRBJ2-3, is GAGVSQSPSNKVTEKGKDVELRCDPISGHTALYWYRQSLGQGLEFLIYFQGNSAPDKSGLPSDRFSAERTGGSVSTLTIQRTQQEDSAVYLCASRQAGTDTQYFGPGTRLTVL.

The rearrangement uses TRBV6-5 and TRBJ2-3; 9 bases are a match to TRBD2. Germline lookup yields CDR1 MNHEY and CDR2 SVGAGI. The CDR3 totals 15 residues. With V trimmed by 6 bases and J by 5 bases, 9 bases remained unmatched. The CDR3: CASSRGGGEVDTQYF. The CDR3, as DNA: TGTGCCAGCAGCCGCGGGGGGGGAGAGGTAGATACGCAGTATTTT.

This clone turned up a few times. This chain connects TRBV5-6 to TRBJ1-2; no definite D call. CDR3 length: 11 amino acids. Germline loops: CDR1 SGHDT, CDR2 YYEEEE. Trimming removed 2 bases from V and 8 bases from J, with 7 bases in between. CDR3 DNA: TGTGCCAGCAGCTTCAATGGGGGCTACACCTTC. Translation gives CASSFNGGYTF.

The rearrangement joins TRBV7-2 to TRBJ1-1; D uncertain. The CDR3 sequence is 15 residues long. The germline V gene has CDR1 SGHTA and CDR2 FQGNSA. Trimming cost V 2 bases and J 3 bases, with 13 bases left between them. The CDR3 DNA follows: TGTGCCAGCAGCTTAATGGGTAGTAAGTACACTGAAGCTTTCTTT. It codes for CASSLMGSKYTEAFF.

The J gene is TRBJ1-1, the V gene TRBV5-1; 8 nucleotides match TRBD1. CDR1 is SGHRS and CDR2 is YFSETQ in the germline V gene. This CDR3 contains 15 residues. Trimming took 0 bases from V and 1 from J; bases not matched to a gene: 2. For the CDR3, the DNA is TGCGCCAGCAGCTTGGGGGACAGGCCGAACACTGAAGCTTTCTTT. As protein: CASSLGDRPNTEAFF.

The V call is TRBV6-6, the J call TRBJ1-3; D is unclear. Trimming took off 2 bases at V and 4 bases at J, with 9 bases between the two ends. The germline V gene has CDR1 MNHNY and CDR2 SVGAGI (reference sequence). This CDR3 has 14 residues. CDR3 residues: CASSYQVEGNTIYF. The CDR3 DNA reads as TGTGCCAGCAGTTACCAGGTAGAAGGAAACACCATATATTTT.

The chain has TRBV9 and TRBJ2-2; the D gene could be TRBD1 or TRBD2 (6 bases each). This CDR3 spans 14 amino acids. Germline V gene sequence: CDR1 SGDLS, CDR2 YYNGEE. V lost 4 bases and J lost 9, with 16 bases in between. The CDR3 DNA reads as TGTGCCAGCAGCCCCCCTGTGGGGGGCTGGGAGCTGTTTTTT. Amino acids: CASSPPVGGWELFF. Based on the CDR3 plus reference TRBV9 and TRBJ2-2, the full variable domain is DSGVTQTPKHLITATGQRVTLRCSPRSGDLSVYWYQQSLDQGLQFLIQYYNGEERAKGNILERFSAQQFPDLHSELNLSSLELGDSALYFCASSPPVGGWELFFGEGSRLTVL.

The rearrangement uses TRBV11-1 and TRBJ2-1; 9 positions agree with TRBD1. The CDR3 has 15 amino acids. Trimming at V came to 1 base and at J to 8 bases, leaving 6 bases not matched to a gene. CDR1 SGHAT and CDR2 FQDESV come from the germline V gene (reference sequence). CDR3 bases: TGTGCCAGCAGCTTAGGTCAGGACAGGGGCGATGAGCAGTTCTTC. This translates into CASSLGQDRGDEQFF.